The 20 T cell receptor beta chains below come from one sample, sequenced in a study of blood T cell repertoires in COVID-19. Clones were read by immunoSEQ multiplex PCR, and TCRdb kept only the in-frame ones, dropping some. The repertoire holds roughly 250,000 clones, with around nine tenths as singletons. Source material: PBMCs or T cells enriched from blood (not recorded which). The source of these receptors is a woman aged 18-29 years who had recovered from COVID-19.

The V and J genes are TRBV19 and TRBJ1-5; D unresolved. CDR1 is LNHDA and CDR2 is SQIVND in the germline V gene (reference sequence). The CDR3 spans 13 residues. Trimming pared 0 bases from V and 7 bases from J, leaving 7 bases between. The CDR3 DNA reads as TGTGCCAGTAGTATAGAATCGGAGCAGCCCCAGCATTTT. Protein product: CASSIESEQPQHF.

CDR3 region: CSVDGTGMSTEAFF. CDR3 coding DNA: TGCAGCGTTGATGGTACAGGGATGAGCACTGAAGCTTTCTTT. This rearrangement joins TRBV29-1 to TRBJ1-1; possibly TRBD1 for D (6 bases). V dropped 3 bases and J dropped 4 bases, with 15 bases sitting between them. This CDR3 is 14 amino acids long. CDR1 and CDR2 (germline): SQVTM, ANQGSEA.

The gene calls are TRBV2 and TRBJ1-1; D unclear. The germline V and J ends were trimmed by 7 bases and 0 bases, with 12 bases remaining between them. Looked up from germline, CDR1 is SNHLY and CDR2 is FYNNEI. The CDR3 has 14 amino acids. The CDR3 region has the DNA TGTGCCAGCACAATTCAGGAGGTGAACACTGAAGCTTTCTTT. Its protein product is CASTIQEVNTEAFF. Complete variable domain (other parts from reference TRBV2 and TRBJ1-1): EPEVTQTPSHQVTQMGQEVILRCVPISNHLYFYWYRQILGQKVEFLVSFYNNEISEKSEIFDDQFSVERPDGSNFTLKIRSTKLEDSAMYFCASTIQEVNTEAFFGQGTRLTVV.

In its sample, this clone was seen a few times. V is TRBV5-5 and J is TRBJ1-2; D remains unclear. Germline assignment: CDR1 SGHKS and CDR2 YYEKEE (reference sequence). V dropped 2 bases and J dropped 5 bases, with 10 bases sitting between them. CDR3 length: 13 amino acids. The CDR3 loop is CASSLGRGYGYTF. The CDR3 DNA reads TGTGCCAGCAGCTTAGGGCGGGGATATGGCTACACCTTC. Full variable domain (outside the CDR3, taken from reference TRBV5-5 and TRBJ1-2): DAGVTQSPTHLIKTRGQQVTLRCSPISGHKSVSWYQQVLGQGPQFIFQYYEKEERGRGNFPDRFSARQFPNYSSELNVNALLLGDSALYLCASSLGRGYGYTFGSGTRLTVV.

The chain recombines TRBV5-4 with TRBJ2-1, with 11 bases that match TRBD2. The CDR3 totals 15 residues. V dropped 4 bases and J dropped 6; count of bases not matched to a gene: 6. Germline V gene sequence: CDR1 SGHNT, CDR2 YYREEE (reference sequence). The CDR3 is CASSLIAGGRNEQFF. The CDR3 coding sequence is TGTGCCAGCAGCCTAATAGCGGGGGGGCGCAATGAGCAGTTCTTC.

The rearrangement uses TRBV21-1 and TRBJ1-1; TRBD1 was called by the table and not checked on the DNA. TRBV21-1 is labeled a pseudogene. There are 13 residues in the CDR3. The DNA for the CDR3 is TGTGCCAGCGGAAGACAGGGAAACACTGAAGCTTTCTTT. Amino acid sequence: CASGRQGNTEAFF.

This rearrangement joins TRBV7-2 to TRBJ1-1; 9 nucleotides align to TRBD1. This CDR3 spans 14 amino acids. Germline assignment: CDR1 SGHTA and CDR2 FQGNSA. V lost 0 bases, J lost 10 bases, and 6 bases stayed unmatched. CDR3 bases: TGTGCCAGCAGCTTAGCCGACAGGGGGACGGTAGCTTTCTTT. Translating it yields CASSLADRGTVAFF.

The rearrangement joins TRBV10-3 to TRBJ1-5; 7 nucleotides agree with TRBD1. The CDR3 length is 17 residues. Germline V gene data show CDR1 as ENHRY and CDR2 as SYGVKD. The junction had 14 bases not matched to a gene; V was cut back by 4 bases and J by 5 bases. Here the CDR3 DNA reads TGTGCCATCAGTGGGCCTCCGGGACAGACTATAGATCAGCCCCAGCATTTT. Its protein is CAISGPPGQTIDQPQHF.

The chain couples TRBV6-5 to TRBJ1-2, with TRBD1 matching 8 bases. Germline loops: CDR1 MNHEY, CDR2 SVGAGI. CDR3 length: 15 residues. Trimming took 2 bases from V and 7 from J; bases not matched to a gene: 9. CDR3 DNA: TGTGCCAGCAGTTACACTAGACAGGGGCGGAGTGGCTACACCTTC. This sequence encodes CASSYTRQGRSGYTF.

The rearrangement joins TRBV29-1 to TRBJ1-4, with D unresolved. The V and J ends lost 7 bases and 10 bases respectively, with 19 bases between them. Germline CDR1 and CDR2: SQVTM and ANQGSEA. The CDR3 sequence is 13 residues long. The CDR3 DNA reads TGCAGCGCCCGATATTTGGAGGCCGGAAAACTGTTTTTT. Translation: CSARYLEAGKLFF.

Written as DNA, the CDR3 is TGTGCCAGCAGCTTGGGGAGCCAGATTCCCCTCCACTTT. Its protein product is CASSLGSQIPLHF. The chain uses TRBV5-4 and TRBJ1-6, with D unresolved. Germline lookup yields CDR1 SGHNT and CDR2 YYREEE (reference sequence). This CDR3 is built from 13 residues. V lost 0 bases to trimming and J lost 13 bases, with 11 bases between them.

V gene TRBV28 combines with J gene TRBJ1-5; D is unresolved. Trimming shortened V by 3 bases and J by 2 bases, and 11 bases separated the two germline ends. CDR1 and CDR2 (germline): MDHEN, SYDVKM. The CDR3 loop spans 15 amino acids. CDR3 sequence (DNA): TGTGCCAGCAGTTTGAGGGAGGGCGGCAATCAGCCCCAGCATTTT. The encoded protein is CASSLREGGNQPQHF.

This chain joins TRBV18 and TRBJ2-7; tentative D call: TRBD2 (7 bases). Trimming removed 2 bases at V and 7 bases at J, with 15 bases between. Germline-derived CDR1 and CDR2 are KGHSH and LQKENI. This CDR3 has 14 residues. In DNA, the CDR3 is TGTGCCAGCTCACCAGCGGGGGCAGGTCGAGAGCAGTACTTC. Translating gives CASSPAGAGREQYF.

The chain uses TRBV7-2 and TRBJ2-1, with 7 bases fitting TRBD1. Per the germline V gene, CDR1 is SGHTA and CDR2 is FQGNSA. V lost 3 bases, J lost 4 bases, and 3 bases stayed unmatched. CDR3 size: 14 residues. In nucleotides, the CDR3 is TGTGCCAGCAGCTTCGGGACAGAATACAATGAGCAGTTCTTC. This translates into CASSFGTEYNEQFF.

The rearrangement links TRBV5-1 to TRBJ2-1; TRBD2 matches at 9 bases. The trim removed 3 bases at V and 2 bases at J, leaving 3 bases unmatched. This CDR3 has 15 amino acids. Germline V gene data show CDR1 as SGHRS and CDR2 as YFSETQ. The CDR3, as DNA: TGCGCCAGCAGCTCACAGCGGGGGGCCTACAATGAGCAGTTCTTC. It yields the protein CASSSQRGAYNEQFF.

The chain links TRBV27 to TRBJ2-7, with a weak D call TRBD1 (5 bases). CDR1 and CDR2 from the germline V gene are MNHEY and SMNVEV (reference sequence). The CDR3 runs 15 residues. V dropped 2 bases and J dropped 6 bases, with 17 bases sitting between them. DNA of the CDR3: TGTGCCAGCAGTTTAAAGGCGGCAGGGCTCTCCGAGCAGTACTTC. As protein: CASSLKAAGLSEQYF.

V gene TRBV3-1 (or the pseudogene TRBV3-2) combines with J gene TRBJ2-2; TRBD1 might be the D (6 bases). Looked up from germline, CDR1 is LGHDT and CDR2 is YNNKEL (reference sequence). Between the trimmed V and J ends, which lost 1 base and 4 bases, there was a span of 7 bases. The CDR3 runs 14 residues. CDR3 sequence: CASSQAGATGELFF. In nucleotides, the CDR3 is TGTGCCAGCAGCCAAGCAGGGGCCACCGGGGAGCTGTTTTTT.

This rearrangement joins TRBV5-1 to TRBJ1-3; 7 nucleotides match TRBD1. J was trimmed by 8 bases and V by 3 bases; bases with no gene match: 5. CDR3 size: 13 residues. CDR1 and CDR2 from the germline V gene are SGHRS and YFSETQ. CDR3 nucleotides: TGCGCCAGCAGCTCACAGGGGACCGACACCATATATTTT. Translated: CASSSQGTDTIYF. Complete variable domain (other parts from reference TRBV5-1 and TRBJ1-3): KAGVTQTPRYLIKTRGQQVTLSCSPISGHRSVSWYQQTPGQGLQFLFEYFSETQRNKGNFPGRFSGRQFSNSRSEMNVSTLELGDSALYLCASSSQGTDTIYFGEGSWLTVV.

This rearrangement joins TRBV5-1 to TRBJ2-5, with TRBD2 as a possible D gene (5 bases). The CDR3 is 14 amino acids. Trimming left V 0 bases short and J 5 bases short, with 11 bases between. Germline CDR1 is SGHRS and CDR2 is YFSETQ. The CDR3 loop is CASSLGSARETQYF. The CDR3 DNA follows: TGCGCCAGCAGCTTGGGTAGCGCGCGGGAGACCCAGTACTTC. The full variable domain, with the rest looked up from reference TRBV5-1 and TRBJ2-5, is KAGVTQTPRYLIKTRGQQVTLSCSPISGHRSVSWYQQTPGQGLQFLFEYFSETQRNKGNFPGRFSGRQFSNSRSEMNVSTLELGDSALYLCASSLGSARETQYFGPGTRLLVL.

This chain joins TRBV10-2 and TRBJ1-1; maybe TRBD1 (5 bases). V was cut by 5 bases and J by 7 bases, with 11 bases left in between. CDR3 size: 12 residues. Germline V CDR1 and CDR2: WSHSY, SAAADI. CDR3 sequence reads: CASSYRFGEAFF. Written as DNA, the CDR3 is TGCGCCAGCAGTTACAGGTTTGGTGAAGCTTTCTTT.